This T cell receptor (beta chain) originates from a study of cytomegalovirus exposure and HLA in healthy donors. Study-level points and caveats: Presence/absence analyses supposed approximately even sequencing depth among donors. When analyzed later, the rates of TCR association showed variation by HLA locus, with DRB1 the most and HLA-C the fewest.

As to this clone: The antigen is not known.

This CDR3 has 16 amino acids. V was trimmed by 1 base and J by 6 bases, leaving 17 bases between them. Germline V gene sequence: CDR1 MNHEY, CDR2 SMNVEV (reference sequence). Primers for the PCR totalled 60 Vbeta and 13 Jbeta. Repertoires were generated with immunoSEQ multiplex PCR, while TCRdb's copy carries only in-frame clones and drops some. The repertoire includes around 130,000 clones, roughly 84% of them detected once, and roughly 1.2% sits in the top ten. This receptor was obtained from a girl between 2 and 10 years old in good health and CMV-seronegative. This rearrangement joins TRBV27 to TRBJ2-3; D perhaps matches TRBD2 (6 bases). The sequenced sample was PBMCs. CDR3 residues: CASSLFTSYPPDTQYF. DNA of the CDR3: TGTGCCAGCAGTTTATTTACTAGCTACCCACCTGATACGCAGTATTTT.